The rows below give T cell receptor beta chains drawn from one sample of a study of blood T cell repertoires in COVID-19. Method: immunoSEQ multiplex PCR; TCRdb's copy keeps in-frame clones and lacks some. The repertoire holds hundreds of thousands of clones, nearly 90% seen once, with less than 2% in the top ten. The source material was peripheral blood. The source of these receptors is a woman aged 25 to 45 with COVID-19, enrolled during active disease. Each CDR3 is given with its conserved first and last residue.

j_call v_call cdr3_aa
TRBJ1-1 TRBV19 CASSSPGQGNTEAFF
TRBJ2-3 TRBV7-9 CASSLLAGDTDTQYF
TRBJ2-3 TRBV19 CASSPRQGGTDTQYF
TRBJ2-1 TRBV4-1 CASSFGQGADNEQFF
TRBJ1-2 TRBV5-8 CASSRRTAQSGVYGYTF
TRBJ1-2 TRBV6-5 CASSLGQGFRYGYTF
TRBJ2-1 TRBV7-3 CASSLKLAGVDEQFF
TRBJ2-3 TRBV7-6 CASSLVSGGATDTQYF
TRBJ2-2 TRBV6-5 CASSPGQGTGELFF
TRBJ1-5 TRBV2 CASSTGGAGQPQHF
TRBJ1-6 TRBV7-8 CASSLGGDNSPLHF
TRBJ1-6 TRBV18 CASSPKQGTSYNSPLHF
TRBJ1-2 TRBV28 CASRDRGEGYTF
TRBJ1-6 TRBV5-5 CASSFGGTGPSPLHF
TRBJ1-5 TRBV27 CASGLGGNQPQHF
TRBJ1-2 TRBV7-2 CASSRGGQATNYGYTF
TRBJ1-2 TRBV6-1 CASSEAEQGYGYTF
TRBJ2-5 TRBV5-6 CASSSTGQGLETQYF
TRBJ2-2 TRBV7-3 CASSFHSGTAPGELFF
TRBJ2-4 TRBV11-2 CASSLVPGDDQYF
TRBJ2-2 TRBV11-2 CASGFRGTANTGELFF
TRBJ1-6 TRBV18 CASSPPWAGRNSPLHF
TRBJ2-2 TRBV24-1 CATSGPGVDGELFF
TRBJ1-5 TRBV19 CASSITVYQPQHF
TRBJ2-5 TRBV28 CASSGLAGEQETQYF
TRBJ2-1 TRBV6-5 CASSRNRGRGNEQFF
TRBJ1-2 TRBV29-1 CSAEVGQGVYGYTF
TRBJ1-3 TRBV6-5 CASSPQGSGNTIYF
TRBJ2-1 TRBV5-1 CASSPDGQGYNEQFF
TRBJ2-2 TRBV29-1 CSVGFIQGGITGELFF
TRBJ2-2 TRBV11-1 CASSLAAGNTGELFF
TRBJ1-5 TRBV3-1/TRBV3-2 CASSRFQGSNQPQHF
TRBJ2-2 TRBV5-4 CASSLWTDSTGELFF
TRBJ1-2 TRBV7-9 CASSGEGQGHGYTF
TRBJ1-2 TRBV12-5 CASSPPGLTYYGYTF
TRBJ2-5 TRBV5-6 CASSLALAGGLGTQYF
TRBJ2-2 TRBV5-1 CASSQGLANGELFF
TRBJ1-4 TRBV6-4 CASSDILRDSATNEKLFF
TRBJ1-1 TRBV27 CASSLTGMNTEAFF
TRBJ1-6 TRBV27 CASTQNRVGNSPLHF
TRBJ2-7 TRBV4-2 CASSQDSGGTPYEQYF
TRBJ1-6 TRBV7-6 CASSHPRGRNSPLHF